Shown below are 26 T cell receptor beta chains from a single sample sequenced in a study of blood T cells in healthy people across ages. PCR was performed a second time for about 6 to 12 cycles using a sample-barcoded 5' primer and a J-beta primer mix. TCRdb processed the 5' RACE reads anew with MiXCR; each CDR3 protein has one entry. Here the sample spans under 2 million distinct CDR3 sequences, approximately 32% being singletons. Sample: blood. These receptors were taken from a woman aged 25-40 years in good health.

This clonotype was seen repeatedly, ten times or more. The V and J genes are TRBV4-1 and TRBJ2-5, with TRBD2 matching over 7 bases. This CDR3 comprises 14 residues. After removal of 1 base from V and 3 bases from J, the junction contained 2 bases not matched to a gene. Per the germline V gene, CDR1 is MGHRA and CDR2 is YSYEKL. CDR3 sequence: CASSQVAGEETQYF. DNA for the CDR3: TGCGCCAGCAGCCAAGTTGCGGGGGAAGAGACCCAGTACTTC.

This clonotype was seen a few times. The chain recombines TRBV4-2 with TRBJ1-6, with D perhaps TRBD1 (5 bases). The germline gives CDR1 LGHNA, CDR2 YNFKEQ. The CDR3 extends over 18 amino acids. Trimming took 0 bases from V and 0 from J, leaving 12 bases between them. Here the CDR3 reads CASSQDPWGDSYNSPLHF. CDR3 nucleotide sequence: TGTGCCAGCAGCCAAGATCCATGGGGGGACTCCTATAATTCACCCCTCCACTTT.

The table lists this clonotype with many counts. This chain connects TRBV20-1 to TRBJ2-3, with D possibly TRBD2 on 5 matching bases. Trimming left V 3 bases short and J 2 bases short, with 9 bases between. Germline V gene data show CDR1 as DFQATT and CDR2 as SNEGSKA (reference sequence). There are 13 residues in the CDR3. CDR3 DNA sequence: TGCAGTGCTAGCGGAGGACTCACAGATACGCAGTATTTT. It is translated as CSASGGLTDTQYF.

A few counts support this clonotype. CDR3 amino acids: CASDTGTVYGYTF. CDR3 nucleotide sequence: TGTGCCAGTGATACCGGGACAGTCTATGGCTACACCTTC. The genes are TRBV28 and TRBJ1-2; 7 bases are a match to TRBD1. The V and J ends lost 9 bases and 4 bases, in that order; junction bases with no gene match: 8. The CDR3 runs 13 residues. The V gene's germline CDR1 is MDHEN and CDR2 SYDVKM.

The V and J genes are TRBV27 and TRBJ1-5, with TRBD1 matching 8 bases. Germline loops: CDR1 MNHEY, CDR2 SMNVEV (reference sequence). V lost 6 bases, J lost 0 bases, and 4 bases stayed unmatched. This CDR3 contains 15 residues. DNA for the CDR3: TGTGCCAGCAGGACAGGGGTTGATAGCAATCAGCCCCAGCATTTT. Its translation: CASRTGVDSNQPQHF.

This clonotype turned up a few times. The chain links TRBV5-1 to TRBJ2-1; D ambiguous. CDR1 and CDR2 from the germline V gene are SGHRS and YFSETQ. The CDR3 length is 15 residues. The germline V and J ends were trimmed by 0 bases and 9 bases, with 16 bases remaining between them. CDR3 residues: CASSLGATLSVEQFF. The DNA for the CDR3 is TGCGCCAGCAGCTTGGGGGCAACCCTCTCGGTTGAGCAGTTCTTC. The full variable domain, completed using reference TRBV5-1 and TRBJ2-1, is KAGVTQTPRYLIKTRGQQVTLSCSPISGHRSVSWYQQTPGQGLQFLFEYFSETQRNKGNFPGRFSGRQFSNSRSEMNVSTLELGDSALYLCASSLGATLSVEQFFGPGTRLTVL.

The chain links TRBV20-1 to TRBJ1-2, with D perhaps matching TRBD1 (6 bases). CDR1 is DFQATT, CDR2 SNEGSKA, per germline (reference sequence). V dropped 6 bases and J dropped 2 bases, with 16 bases sitting between them. There are 14 residues in the CDR3. The CDR3 protein is CSAPRGAINYGYTF. Here the CDR3 DNA reads TGCAGTGCACCCAGGGGAGCCATAAACTATGGCTACACCTTC.

The table lists this clonotype with a few counts. The chain couples TRBV5-1 to TRBJ2-1, with D perhaps TRBD1 (5 bases). The germline gives CDR1 SGHRS, CDR2 YFSETQ. This CDR3 is built from 13 residues. V was pared by 2 bases and J by 6 bases, with 9 bases between. CDR3 protein: CASSFAGANEQFF. For the CDR3, the DNA is TGCGCCAGCAGCTTTGCTGGGGCCAATGAGCAGTTCTTC.

This clonotype was recorded at least ten times. DNA of the CDR3: TGTGCCAGCAGTCCTCTTGGGGACGAGCAGTACTTC. Protein: CASSPLGDEQYF. The chain uses TRBV6-6 and TRBJ2-7; D gene uncertain. Trimming pared 5 bases from V and 5 bases from J, leaving 10 bases between. Per the germline V gene, CDR1 is MNHNY and CDR2 is SVGAGI (reference sequence). The length of the CDR3 is 12 residues.

The rearrangement uses TRBV4-2 and TRBJ1-2; possible D gene TRBD1, 5 bases. Germline V gene lookup returns CDR1 LGHNA and CDR2 YNFKEQ. The CDR3 spans 14 residues. Trimming took off 0 bases at V and 6 bases at J, with 11 bases between the two ends. The CDR3 nucleotides read TGTGCCAGCAGCCAAGAACAGGCCGCTGATGGCTACACCTTC. This translates into CASSQEQAADGYTF.

CDR3 nucleotides: TGTGCCAGCAGTCCGGTCGAGGGGGAGACCCAGTACTTC. It translates to CASSPVEGETQYF. The rearrangement links TRBV27 to TRBJ2-5, with D possibly called TRBD1 or TRBD2 (5 bases each). Trimming cost V 5 bases and J 5 bases, with 12 bases left between them. Germline CDR1 and CDR2: MNHEY and SMNVEV (reference sequence). This CDR3 is built from 13 residues.

V gene TRBV18 combines with J gene TRBJ2-7, with D perhaps matching TRBD1 or TRBD2 (7 bases each). Per germline, CDR1 KGHSH and CDR2 LQKENI. This CDR3 comprises 15 residues. V was trimmed by 2 bases and J by 3 bases, leaving 14 bases between them. The CDR3 nucleotides read TGTGCCAGCTCACCATACAGGGGAGGGCTCTACGAGCAGTACTTC. Translation gives CASSPYRGGLYEQYF.

This clonotype was observed many times. This chain joins TRBV7-9 and TRBJ2-7; tentative D call: TRBD2 (6 bases). Trimming stripped 4 bases from V and 0 bases from J, with 13 bases between. From germline, CDR1 is SEHNR and CDR2 FQNEAQ (reference sequence). The CDR3 runs 15 residues. The chain's CDR3 is CASSSGRESSYEQYF. CDR3 coding DNA: TGTGCCAGCAGCTCGGGACGGGAGAGCTCCTACGAGCAGTACTTC.

The chain carries TRBV28 and TRBJ2-1; D gene unclear. The germline V gene encodes CDR1 MDHEN and CDR2 SYDVKM. The CDR3 contains 15 residues. V lost 1 base and J 15 bases, leaving 22 bases between the germline ends. The CDR3 reads CASSLSESIGPNRFF. The CDR3 bases are TGTGCCAGCAGTTTATCGGAGTCGATAGGACCTAATAGGTTCTTC.

CDR3 amino acids: CASSPPPGGPYYEQYF. The CDR3 DNA sequence: TGTGCCAGCAGTCCACCCCCCGGCGGGCCCTACTACGAGCAGTACTTC. V and J are TRBV28 and TRBJ2-7; tentatively, D is TRBD2 (5 bases). Germline CDR1 and CDR2: MDHEN and SYDVKM. The germline V and J ends were trimmed by 5 bases and 3 bases, with 20 bases remaining between them. This CDR3 is 16 amino acids long. Full variable domain (outside the CDR3, taken from reference TRBV28 and TRBJ2-7): DVKVTQSSRYLVKRTGEKVFLECVQDMDHENMFWYRQDPGLGLRLIYFSYDVKMKEKGDIPEGYSVSREKKERFSLILESASTNQTSMYLCASSPPPGGPYYEQYFGPGTRLTVT.

With regard to this clonotype: A junction boundary mismatches the germline segment, possibly from a read error. CDR3 amino acids: CASNQGQGWNEQYF. Here the CDR3 DNA reads TGCGCCAGCAACCAAGGACAGGGGTGGAACGAGCAGTACTTC. The V gene is TRBV4-1, the J gene TRBJ2-5; the match to TRBD1 covers 9 bases. The better agreement between TRBJ2-7 and the DNA end casts doubt on the J call. CDR1 is MGHRA, CDR2 YSYEKL, per germline. CDR3 size: 14 residues.

V and J are TRBV4-1 and TRBJ2-1; D gene ambiguous. The CDR3 consists of 16 residues. V lost 1 base and J 5 bases, leaving 15 bases between the germline ends. Germline-derived CDR1 and CDR2 are MGHRA and YSYEKL. CDR3 sequence: CASSQVSRQGHNEQFF. CDR3 coding DNA: TGCGCCAGCAGCCAAGTGTCCAGACAAGGCCACAATGAGCAGTTCTTC.

As concerns this clonotype: At one end the junction does not follow the germline gene, possibly because of a read error. The J gene is TRBJ1-2, the V gene TRBV6-5; a weak D match, TRBD1 (5 bases). Germline CDR1 and CDR2: MNHEY and SVGAGI. The CDR3 covers 15 residues. The CDR3 sequence: CASMPQLDGHYDYTF. CDR3 DNA: TGTGCCAGCATGCCCCAATTGGACGGACACTATGACTACACCTTC.

This rearrangement joins TRBV13 to TRBJ2-1; 8 positions match TRBD1. Per the germline V gene, CDR1 is PRHDT and CDR2 is FYEKMQ (reference sequence). The CDR3 runs to 17 residues. The ends lost 4 bases at V and 3 bases at J; junction bases unmatched: 11. The CDR3, as DNA: TGTGCCAGCAGCTCCTCCATGGACAGGGCCGACTACAATGAGCAGTTCTTC. Translated, it gives CASSSSMDRADYNEQFF.

The chain joins TRBV5-4 to TRBJ1-6, with D unclear. Germline CDR1 SGHNT, CDR2 YYREEE (reference sequence). Trimming cost V 4 bases and J 9 bases, with 17 bases left between them. CDR3 length: 15 residues. The CDR3 coding sequence is TGTGCCAGCAGCCTGCCCTACCCCTCGGGTTCACCCCTCCACTTT. Protein product: CASSLPYPSGSPLHF.

As DNA, the CDR3 is TGTGCCAGCAGTCCCGCAGGGAGTACTGAAGCTTTCTTT. Protein: CASSPAGSTEAFF. The chain links TRBV6-1 to TRBJ1-1; D perhaps matches TRBD1 (5 bases). The V gene lost 5 bases and the J gene lost 5 bases, with 12 bases spanning the gap. The CDR3 is made up of 13 amino acids. The germline V gene has CDR1 MNHNS and CDR2 SASEGT.

This clonotype appeared a few times. The chain links TRBV7-8 to TRBJ2-1; TRBD2 matches at 11 bases. V shed 1 base, J shed 0 bases, and the junction held 8 bases outside the gene matches. From germline, CDR1 is SGHVS and CDR2 FQNEAQ. This CDR3 region has 19 residues. The DNA for the CDR3 is TGTGCCAGCAGCTTAGGGTTAGCGGGGGGGCGTGTCTCCTACAATGAGCAGTTCTTC. Translation: CASSLGLAGGRVSYNEQFF.

The CDR3 is CASSLYHEQYF. DNA for the CDR3: TGTGCCAGCAGCTTGTACCACGAGCAGTACTTC. This chain links TRBV7-2 with TRBJ2-7; D unclear. Trimming took 3 bases from V and 5 from J, leaving 5 bases between them. CDR3 length equals 11 residues. CDR1 is SGHTA and CDR2 is FQGNSA in the germline V gene. Full variable domain (missing parts from reference TRBV7-2 and TRBJ2-7): GAGVSQSPSNKVTEKGKDVELRCDPISGHTALYWYRQSLGQGLEFLIYFQGNSAPDKSGLPSDRFSAERTGGSVSTLTIQRTQQEDSAVYLCASSLYHEQYFGPGTRLTVT.

This clonotype was observed a handful of times. The chain has TRBV25-1 and TRBJ2-7; D gene unclear. This CDR3 is 12 amino acids long. Trimming left V 0 bases short and J 1 base short, with 1 base between. Germline CDR1 reads MGHDK; CDR2 reads SYGVNS. The CDR3 DNA reads as TGTGCCAGCAGTGAATATTCCTACGAGCAGTACTTC. The encoded protein is CASSEYSYEQYF.

This clonotype was counted between two and nine times. The CDR3 sequence: CASSPGLAERGFSYEQYF. CDR3 coding DNA: TGTGCCAGCAGCCCGGGACTAGCGGAGAGAGGATTTTCTTACGAGCAGTACTTC. This chain joins TRBV13 and TRBJ2-7; 11 nucleotides agree with TRBD2. Germline CDR1 is PRHDT and CDR2 is FYEKMQ (reference sequence). CDR3 length: 18 amino acids. V lost 5 bases and J lost 4; bases outside the gene matches: 16.

This clonotype was observed a handful of times. V usage is TRBV28 and J usage is TRBJ2-7; weak D call: TRBD1 (5 bases). Germline V CDR1 and CDR2: MDHEN, SYDVKM. Trimming left V 7 bases short and J 4 bases short, with 8 bases between. CDR3 size: 11 residues. The CDR3, as DNA: TGTGCCAGCAAGGGGAAGTACGAGCAGTACTTC. This encodes CASKGKYEQYF.